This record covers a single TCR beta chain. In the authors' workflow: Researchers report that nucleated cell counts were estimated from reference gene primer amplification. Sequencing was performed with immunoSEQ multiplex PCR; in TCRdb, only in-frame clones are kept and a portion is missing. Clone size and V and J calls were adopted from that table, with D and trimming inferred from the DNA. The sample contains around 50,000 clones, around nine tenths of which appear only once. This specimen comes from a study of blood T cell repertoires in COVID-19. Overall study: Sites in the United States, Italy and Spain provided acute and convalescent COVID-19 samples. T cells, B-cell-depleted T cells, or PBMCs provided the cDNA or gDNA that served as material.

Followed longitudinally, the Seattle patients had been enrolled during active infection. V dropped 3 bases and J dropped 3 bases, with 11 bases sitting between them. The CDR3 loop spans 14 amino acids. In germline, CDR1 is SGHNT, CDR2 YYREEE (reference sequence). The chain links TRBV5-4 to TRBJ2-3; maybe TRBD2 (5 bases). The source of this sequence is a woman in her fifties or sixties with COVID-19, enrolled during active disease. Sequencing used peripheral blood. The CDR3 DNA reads TGTGCCAGCAGCTATCGGACTTTTACAGATACGCAGTATTTT. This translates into CASSYRTFTDTQYF.